This T cell receptor (beta chain) appears in the sequencing data of a study of graft-versus-host responses after intestinal transplantation. Study information: Every recipient had anti-thymocyte globulin induction and about three years of tacrolimus plus steroids.

This clone was seen a handful of times. Responder cells labeled with CFSE (around 200,000) were co-plated with irradiated stimulator cells labeled with violet dye (around 200,000). TCRdb's table, derived via immunoSEQ multiplex PCR, lists solely in-frame clones and lacks some. This sample has about 970 clones; roughly 49% occur once, and the top ten carry approximately 14%. The source of this sequence is a human patient who was an organ donor for intestinal transplantation. The source material was alloreactive CD8+ T cells from a mixed lymphocyte reaction culture, sampled before transplantation. Subset denoted: CFSE-low proliferating T cells sorted from roughly six-day pre-transplant mixed lymphocyte reaction (GvH or HvG direction).

CDR3 region: CASSLGPFTIYF. The CDR3, as DNA: TGTGCCAGCAGCTTAGGCCCATTTACCATATATTTT. The V gene is TRBV7-2, the J gene TRBJ1-3; D gene uncertain. CDR3 length: 12 amino acids. CDR1 and CDR2 from the germline V gene are SGHTA and FQGNSA. V was cut by 1 base and J by 10 bases, with 8 bases left in between.